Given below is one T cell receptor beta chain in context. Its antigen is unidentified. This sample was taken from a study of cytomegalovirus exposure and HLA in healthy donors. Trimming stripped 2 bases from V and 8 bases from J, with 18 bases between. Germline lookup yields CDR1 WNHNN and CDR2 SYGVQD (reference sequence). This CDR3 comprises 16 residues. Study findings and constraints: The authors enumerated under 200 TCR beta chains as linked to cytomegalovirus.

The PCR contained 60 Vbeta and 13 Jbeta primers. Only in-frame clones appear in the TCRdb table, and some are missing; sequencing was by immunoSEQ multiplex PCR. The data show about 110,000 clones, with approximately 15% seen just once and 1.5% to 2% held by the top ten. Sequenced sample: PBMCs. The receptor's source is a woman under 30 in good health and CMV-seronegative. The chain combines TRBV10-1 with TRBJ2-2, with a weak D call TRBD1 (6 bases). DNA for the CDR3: TGCGCCAGCAGTGAGAGTAGAACAGGGATCAAGGGGGAGCTGTTTTTT. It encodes CASSESRTGIKGELFF.